A single sample gave rise to the 22 T cell receptor beta chains below, sequenced in a study of blood T cell repertoires in COVID-19. This table comes from immunoSEQ multiplex PCR, and its TCRdb copy is limited to in-frame clones, with some not included. Of about 120,000 clones in the sample, around 89% were seen once. Sequencing input: peripheral blood. Receptors were obtained from a human donor with acute or convalescent COVID-19. The donor label of this sample is uncertain.

This chain connects TRBV5-5 to TRBJ2-7; 7 positions match TRBD1. This CDR3 is 17 amino acids long. The germline V gene has CDR1 SGHKS and CDR2 YYEKEE (reference sequence). V was pared by 4 bases and J by 5 bases, with 18 bases of the junction left unmatched. As DNA, the CDR3 is TGTGCCAGCAGCCTCGGCTCGGTGACAGGGAAAGGGAACGAGCAGTACTTC. Translated, it gives CASSLGSVTGKGNEQYF.

The DNA of the CDR3 is TGTGCCAGTTCAGGGTGGGGATCAGATACGCAGTATTTT. Translation gives CASSGWGSDTQYF. This sequence joins TRBV19 and TRBJ2-3, with D perhaps matching TRBD1 (5 bases). Germline V gives CDR1 LNHDA, CDR2 SQIVND (reference sequence). This CDR3 contains 13 residues. The V end was cut by 8 bases, the J end by 4 bases, with 13 bases between.

V gene TRBV5-1 combines with J gene TRBJ2-5; D is possibly TRBD2 (6 bases). The CDR3 spans 15 residues. V dropped 0 bases and J dropped 4 bases, with 13 bases sitting between them. Germline values: CDR1 SGHRS, CDR2 YFSETQ. The CDR3 is CASSLVPGGAETQYF. The CDR3 nucleotides are TGCGCCAGCAGCTTGGTCCCCGGGGGAGCAGAGACCCAGTACTTC. The full variable domain, in which reference TRBV5-1 and TRBJ2-5 provide the parts outside the CDR3, is KAGVTQTPRYLIKTRGQQVTLSCSPISGHRSVSWYQQTPGQGLQFLFEYFSETQRNKGNFPGRFSGRQFSNSRSEMNVSTLELGDSALYLCASSLVPGGAETQYFGPGTRLLVL.

The rearrangement joins TRBV4-1 to TRBJ1-1; D not resolved. Trimming shortened V by 3 bases and J by 1 base, and 3 bases separated the two germline ends. Germline-derived CDR1 and CDR2 are MGHRA and YSYEKL. The CDR3 spans 12 residues. The CDR3 protein is CASSHRNTEAFF. The DNA of the CDR3 is TGCGCCAGCAGCCATCGGAACACTGAAGCTTTCTTT.

The genes are TRBV19 and TRBJ1-3; 7 nucleotides agree with TRBD1. The CDR3 loop spans 17 amino acids. J lost 9 bases, V lost 10 bases, and 24 bases had no gene match. Germline V gene data show CDR1 as LNHDA and CDR2 as SQIVND (reference sequence). CDR3 bases: TGTGCCACCCCCACTAGGACAGGACACTCCCTTATGAGCACCATATATTTT. It translates to CATPTRTGHSLMSTIYF.

This clone was seen once. This chain joins TRBV7-8 and TRBJ2-3; 8 nucleotides agree with TRBD2. V was pared by 6 bases and J by 2 bases, with 4 bases of the junction left unmatched. The CDR3 totals 14 residues. From germline, CDR1 is SGHVS and CDR2 FQNEAQ. The CDR3 nucleotides read TGTGCCAGCAGTATCGGGGGGGCCACAGATACGCAGTATTTT. It specifies CASSIGGATDTQYF. Full variable domain (remainder filled in from reference TRBV7-8 and TRBJ2-3): GAGVSQSPRYKVAKRGQDVALRCDPISGHVSLFWYQQALGQGPEFLTYFQNEAQLDKSGLPSDRFFAERPEGSVSTLKIQRTQQEDSAVYLCASSIGGATDTQYFGPGTRLTVL.

The chain is built from TRBV25-1 and TRBJ1-2; D is undetermined. V was trimmed by 7 bases and J by 4 bases, leaving 28 bases between them. This CDR3 contains 18 residues. The germline V gene has CDR1 MGHDK and CDR2 SYGVNS. CDR3 residues: CASTPHPAPGPPLYGYTF. CDR3 DNA: TGTGCCAGCACCCCCCATCCGGCCCCAGGCCCCCCCCTCTATGGCTACACCTTC.

The chain uses TRBV4-3 and TRBJ1-2; 7 bases are a match to TRBD1. This CDR3 region has 14 residues. Germline V gene sequence: CDR1 LGHNA, CDR2 YSLEER. V lost 3 bases to trimming and J lost 8 bases; unmatched junction nucleotides: 9. CDR3 protein: CASSQEQGYGGYTF. The CDR3 DNA follows: TGCGCCAGCAGCCAGGAACAGGGGTATGGGGGCTACACCTTC.

V usage is TRBV4-1 and J usage is TRBJ2-6, with D perhaps matching TRBD2 (6 bases). Trimming took off 0 bases at V and 0 bases at J, with 15 bases between the two ends. There are 19 residues in the CDR3. CDR1 MGHRA and CDR2 YSYEKL come from the germline V gene. The CDR3 reads CASSQESLAAFSGANVLTF. The CDR3 DNA is TGCGCCAGCAGCCAAGAAAGTTTAGCGGCTTTCTCTGGGGCCAACGTCCTGACTTTC.

This clone was found once. The V gene is TRBV28, the J gene TRBJ1-4; 7 positions match TRBD1. The ends lost 8 bases at V and 5 bases at J; junction bases unmatched: 14. Germline CDR1 and CDR2: MDHEN and SYDVKM. CDR3 length: 16 residues. CDR3 in amino acids: CASGSTGTTRNEKLFF. CDR3 DNA: TGTGCCAGCGGGTCGACAGGGACAACAAGAAATGAAAAACTGTTTTTT.

This CDR3 reads CASSQDWTGYQPQHF. In DNA form, the CDR3 reads TGCGCCAGCAGCCAAGATTGGACAGGGTATCAGCCCCAGCATTTT. V and J are TRBV4-3 and TRBJ1-5; 8 positions agree with TRBD1. The V gene's germline CDR1 is LGHNA and CDR2 YSLEER. The CDR3 loop spans 15 amino acids. The V and J ends lost 0 bases and 5 bases, in that order; junction bases with no gene match: 3.

The chain links TRBV2 to TRBJ2-7, with 8 positions matching TRBD2. With 7 bases clipped from V and 2 bases from J, the junction kept 4 bases outside the gene matches. CDR3 size: 13 residues. Per the germline V gene, CDR1 is SNHLY and CDR2 is FYNNEI. For the CDR3, the DNA is TGTGCCAGCATAGCGGGGCCAGCCTACGAGCAGTACTTC. Its protein is CASIAGPAYEQYF. The variable domain in full, with the rest retrieved from reference TRBV2 and TRBJ2-7, is EPEVTQTPSHQVTQMGQEVILRCVPISNHLYFYWYRQILGQKVEFLVSFYNNEISEKSEIFDDQFSVERPDGSNFTLKIRSTKLEDSAMYFCASIAGPAYEQYFGPGTRLTVT.

This clone appeared a few times. This chain joins TRBV27 and TRBJ2-2; perhaps TRBD2 as D (6 bases). V shed 5 bases and J shed 1 base, with 20 bases lying between them. The CDR3 has 18 amino acids. Germline V gene lookup returns CDR1 MNHEY and CDR2 SMNVEV (reference sequence). CDR3 residues: CASSIGTENLMNTGELFF. The CDR3 nucleotides are TGTGCCAGCAGTATTGGGACTGAAAATCTTATGAACACCGGGGAGCTGTTTTTT.

The gene calls are TRBV4-3 and TRBJ2-1; 12 bases match TRBD2. Germline CDR1 LGHNA, CDR2 YSLEER. The CDR3 covers 15 residues. The V gene end was trimmed by 2 bases and the J gene end by 7 bases; junction bases not matched to a gene: 3. The CDR3 spells CASSQLLAGGNEQFF. DNA of the CDR3: TGCGCCAGCAGCCAATTGCTAGCGGGAGGGAATGAGCAGTTCTTC.

The chain is built from TRBV6-5 and TRBJ2-7; 8 positions agree with TRBD1. Trimming took 6 bases from V and 2 from J; bases not matched to a gene: 3. The CDR3 extends over 13 amino acids. The V gene's germline CDR1 is MNHEY and CDR2 SVGAGI. DNA for the CDR3: TGTGCCAGCAGCGGACAGGGAACCTACGAGCAGTACTTC. Amino acid sequence: CASSGQGTYEQYF.

The chain joins TRBV5-8 to TRBJ2-5, with unresolved D. Trimming removed 1 base at V and 7 bases at J, with 14 bases between. CDR3 length equals 14 residues. From germline, CDR1 is SGHTS and CDR2 YDEGEE. Here the CDR3 DNA reads TGTGCCAGCAGCTTGTTCGACCAAATAGCGACCCAGTACTTC. Amino acid sequence: CASSLFDQIATQYF.

The chain carries TRBV28 and TRBJ2-3, with TRBD2 matching over 11 bases. Germline V gene sequence: CDR1 MDHEN, CDR2 SYDVKM. The CDR3 length is 15 residues. V lost 8 bases and J lost 2; bases outside the gene matches: 6. The CDR3 region is CASGLAGGPTDTQYF. The CDR3 DNA reads TGTGCCAGCGGTCTAGCGGGAGGCCCCACAGATACGCAGTATTTT. The full variable domain, completed using reference TRBV28 and TRBJ2-3, is DVKVTQSSRYLVKRTGEKVFLECVQDMDHENMFWYRQDPGLGLRLIYFSYDVKMKEKGDIPEGYSVSREKKERFSLILESASTNQTSMYLCASGLAGGPTDTQYFGPGTRLTVL.

The chain has TRBV28 and TRBJ2-5; 8 bases fit TRBD2. V shed 4 bases and J 5 bases; nucleotides not matched to a gene: 9. The CDR3 runs to 15 residues. Germline-derived CDR1 and CDR2 are MDHEN and SYDVKM. The DNA for the CDR3 is TGTGCCAGCAGTTCTGGGATAGCGGGAAGGGAGACCCAGTACTTC. This sequence encodes CASSSGIAGRETQYF.

The chain joins TRBV5-1 to TRBJ2-7; no firm D call. Trimming stripped 4 bases from V and 0 bases from J, with 5 bases between. Germline values: CDR1 SGHRS, CDR2 YFSETQ. This CDR3 comprises 12 residues. CDR3 loop: CASSTSSYEQYF. The CDR3 nucleotides read TGCGCCAGCAGCACGAGCTCCTACGAGCAGTACTTC.

J is TRBJ1-1 and V is TRBV28, with TRBD1 identical over 8 bases. After removal of 5 bases from V and 3 bases from J, the junction contained 5 bases not matched to a gene. Germline CDR1 MDHEN, CDR2 SYDVKM. This CDR3 is built from 14 residues. For the CDR3, the DNA is TGTGCCAGCAGTCCTCAGGACAGGGACACTGAAGCTTTCTTT. It translates to CASSPQDRDTEAFF.

This clone has only one observation. The chain uses TRBV30 and TRBJ2-7; TRBD2 might be the D (7 bases). This CDR3 has 13 amino acids. CDR1 and CDR2 (germline): GTSNPN, SVGIG (reference sequence). The ends were cut back, 5 bases at V and 5 bases at J, with 16 bases in the middle. CDR3 DNA: TGTGCCTGGGGAGTGGGGGGGCTTGACGAGCAGTACTTC. This codes for CAWGVGGLDEQYF. Full variable domain (remainder filled in from reference TRBV30 and TRBJ2-7): SQTIHQWPATLVQPVGSPLSLECTVEGTSNPNLYWYRQAAGRGLQLLFYSVGIGQISSEVPQNLSASRPQDRQFILSSKKLLLSDSGFYLCAWGVGGLDEQYFGPGTRLTVT.

The chain has TRBV7-2 and TRBJ2-3; D gene unclear. This CDR3 contains 13 residues. Germline CDR1 and CDR2: SGHTA and FQGNSA. The V end lost 5 bases, the J end lost 4 bases, and 10 bases lay between the germline ends. For the CDR3, the DNA is TGTGCCAGCAGCCTCGCTGGCCCAGATACGCAGTATTTT. Translating gives CASSLAGPDTQYF.